Listed here are 27 T cell receptor beta chains from one sample, sequenced in a study of graft-versus-host responses after intestinal transplantation. The protocol was immunoSEQ multiplex PCR, while the TCRdb copy is restricted to in-frame clones and leaves out a portion. The sample holds over 850 clones, approximately 49% seen once. Co-plated with around 200,000 CFSE-labeled responder cells were around 200,000 irradiated, violet-dye-labeled stimulator cells. This specimen was alloreactive CD8+ T cells from a mixed lymphocyte reaction culture, taken before transplantation. As for subset: CFSE-low proliferating T cells sorted from roughly 6-day pre-transplant mixed lymphocyte reaction (GvH or HvG direction). The source of these receptors is a human patient who was an organ donor for intestinal transplantation.

This clone has more than one count but fewer than ten. The CDR3 is CASSLGDRAEQYF. DNA of the CDR3: TGTGCCAGCAGCTTGGGGGACAGGGCCGAGCAGTACTTC. The V and J genes are TRBV11-1 and TRBJ2-7; the match to TRBD1 covers 9 bases. J gave up 6 bases and V 3 bases, and 3 bases lay outside the gene matches. Germline CDR1 SGHAT, CDR2 FQDESV (reference sequence). The CDR3 has 13 residues.

This chain uses TRBV7-3 with TRBJ2-1, with 8 bases aligning to TRBD1. V lost 3 bases and J lost 9; bases outside the gene matches: 1. The germline V gene has CDR1 SGHTA and CDR2 FQGTGA. The CDR3 is made up of 12 amino acids. CDR3 residues: CASSFDRGEQFF. The DNA of the CDR3 is TGTGCCAGCAGCTTCGACAGGGGTGAGCAGTTCTTC. Filled out from reference TRBV7-3 and TRBJ2-1, the complete variable domain reads GAGVSQTPSNKVTEKGKYVELRCDPISGHTALYWYRQSLGQGPEFLIYFQGTGAADDSGLPNDRFFAVRPEGSVSTLKIQRTERGDSAVYLCASSFDRGEQFFGPGTRLTVL.

The chain couples TRBV25-1 to TRBJ1-2; D gene uncertain. The germline V and J ends were trimmed by 7 bases and 4 bases, with 19 bases remaining between them. Germline lookup yields CDR1 MGHDK and CDR2 SYGVNS. The CDR3 is 15 residues long. Written as DNA, the CDR3 is TGTGCCAGCACCCCGAGGACGGGAAATTTCTATGGCTACACCTTC. It yields the protein CASTPRTGNFYGYTF.

This clone has a handful of counts. J is TRBJ1-1 and V is TRBV11-3; D is ambiguous. V lost 0 bases to trimming and J lost 6 bases, with 2 bases between them. Germline V gene data show CDR1 as SGHNT and CDR2 as YENEEA. The CDR3 runs 11 residues. The CDR3 region has the DNA TGTGCCAGCAGCTTAGATTCTGAAGCTTTCTTT. Translation: CASSLDSEAFF.

The chain is built from TRBV5-6 and TRBJ1-4, with D hard to call. The length of the CDR3 is 12 residues. V lost 2 bases and J 6 bases, leaving 5 bases between the germline ends. CDR1 and CDR2 (germline): SGHDT, YYEEEE. CDR3: CASSFMDEKLFF. In nucleotides, the CDR3 is TGTGCCAGCAGCTTTATGGATGAAAAACTGTTTTTT.

V usage is TRBV28 and J usage is TRBJ1-1; D unclear. The germline CDR1 and CDR2 sequences are MDHEN and SYDVKM. This CDR3 comprises 14 residues. The V gene lost 5 bases and the J gene lost 0 bases, with 10 bases spanning the gap. This chain's CDR3 is CASSPTVMNTEAFF. The CDR3 DNA reads as TGTGCCAGCAGTCCGACGGTCATGAACACTGAAGCTTTCTTT.

CDR3 bases: TGCGCCAGCAGCCAAACTAGCGGTAACTACAATGAGCAGTTCTTC. Translated: CASSQTSGNYNEQFF. This chain connects TRBV5-1 to TRBJ2-1; 8 nucleotides line up with TRBD2. After removal of 4 bases from V and 3 bases from J, the junction contained 6 bases not matched to a gene. Germline V lookup: CDR1 SGHRS, CDR2 YFSETQ. The CDR3 covers 15 residues.

The genes are TRBV19 and TRBJ2-2; D not resolved. This CDR3 spans 12 amino acids. With 5 bases removed from V and 5 bases from J, the gap between germline ends came to 6 bases. CDR1 is LNHDA, CDR2 SQIVND, per germline (reference sequence). This CDR3 reads CASSGQTGELFF. The CDR3 nucleotides are TGTGCCAGTAGTGGGCAGACCGGGGAGCTGTTTTTT. The whole variable domain, remainder taken from reference TRBV19 and TRBJ2-2, is DGGITQSPKYLFRKEGQNVTLSCEQNLNHDAMYWYRQDPGQGLRLIYYSQIVNDFQKGDIAEGYSVSREKKESFPLTVTSAQKNPTAFYLCASSGQTGELFFGEGSRLTVL.

The chain links TRBV13 to TRBJ1-2; no clear D. The CDR3 runs to 14 residues. The ends were cut back, 0 bases at V and 2 bases at J, with 7 bases in the middle. Germline values: CDR1 PRHDT, CDR2 FYEKMQ (reference sequence). As DNA, the CDR3 is TGTGCCAGCAGCTTAGGGCAGGCGAACTATGGCTACACCTTC. Translated, it gives CASSLGQANYGYTF.

This clone was seen more than once but under ten times. The chain joins TRBV6-5 to TRBJ1-1, with D perhaps matching TRBD1 (5 bases). CDR3 length: 12 residues. The germline V gene has CDR1 MNHEY and CDR2 SVGAGI. Between the trimmed V and J ends, which lost 6 bases and 5 bases, there was a span of 10 bases. The CDR3 nucleotides read TGTGCCAGCAGGCTCGGGGGTACTGAAGCTTTCTTT. Translation gives CASRLGGTEAFF.

This clone was seen a few times. The chain links TRBV13 to TRBJ2-7, with D tentatively TRBD2 (5 bases). The CDR3 has 14 residues. Germline V gene data show CDR1 as PRHDT and CDR2 as FYEKMQ (reference sequence). The V end was cut by 4 bases, the J end by 0 bases, with 10 bases between. CDR3 residues: CASSSGLNSYEQYF. The CDR3 DNA reads as TGTGCCAGCAGCTCTGGACTGAACTCCTACGAGCAGTACTTC. Together with reference TRBV13 and TRBJ2-7, the CDR3 gives the full variable domain: AAGVIQSPRHLIKEKRETATLKCYPIPRHDTVYWYQQGPGQDPQFLISFYEKMQSDKGSIPDRFSAQQFSDYHSELNMSSLELGDSALYFCASSSGLNSYEQYFGPGTRLTVT.

The chain has TRBV10-1 and TRBJ2-3, with D unresolved. The CDR3 totals 12 residues. V was cut by 3 bases and J by 6 bases, with 7 bases left in between. The V gene's germline CDR1 is WNHNN and CDR2 SYGVQD (reference sequence). CDR3: CASSDVGDTQYF. CDR3 nucleotides: TGCGCCAGCAGTGATGTGGGGGATACGCAGTATTTT.

The chain is built from TRBV10-3 and TRBJ2-7; D tentatively reads TRBD1 or TRBD2 (6 bases each). Germline V gene sequence: CDR1 ENHRY, CDR2 SYGVKD. V was pared by 6 bases and J by 4 bases, with 7 bases between. The CDR3 has 11 residues. The CDR3 sequence: CAIRGGYEQYF. The CDR3 DNA follows: TGTGCCATCAGAGGGGGGTACGAGCAGTACTTC.

The CDR3 DNA is TGCGCCAGCAGCTTACCGGGAAACACCATATATTTT. Translating gives CASSLPGNTIYF. The V call is TRBV5-1, the J call TRBJ1-3; D call uncertain. The CDR3 contains 12 residues. Trimming removed 2 bases at V and 4 bases at J, with 4 bases between. Germline CDR1 is SGHRS and CDR2 is YFSETQ.

The chain has TRBV6-5 and TRBJ1-4; 11 bases are shared with TRBD1. Germline loops: CDR1 MNHEY, CDR2 SVGAGI. Unmatched junction bases numbered 3, after V lost 5 bases and J lost 7 bases. The CDR3 runs to 14 residues. The CDR3 DNA reads TGTGCCAGCAGTGAAGGACAGGGGGCTGAAAAACTGTTTTTT. Residues: CASSEGQGAEKLFF.

The gene calls are TRBV4-1 and TRBJ2-1; D may be TRBD2 (6 bases). This CDR3 contains 17 residues. CDR1 is MGHRA and CDR2 is YSYEKL in the germline V gene. The V gene lost 3 bases and the J gene lost 8 bases, with 23 bases spanning the gap. The chain's CDR3 is CASSQLGLRHLFYEQFF. The CDR3 DNA reads as TGCGCCAGCAGCCAGCTGGGACTCCGGCATCTGTTTTATGAGCAGTTCTTC.

The chain combines TRBV30 with TRBJ2-7; no definite D call. V lost 5 bases and J lost 1, with 12 bases in between. CDR1 GTSNPN and CDR2 SVGIG come from the germline V gene (reference sequence). The CDR3 totals 13 residues. CDR3 coding DNA: TGTGCCTGGGAGTCAGCAGGTTCCTACGAGCAGTACTTC. Translation gives CAWESAGSYEQYF.

Notes on this clone: The germline gene is not matched at one end of the junction; a read error may be the cause. The chain is built from TRBV5-1 and TRBJ2-3; 7 bases align to TRBD2. The CDR3 length is 15 residues. Germline lookup yields CDR1 SGHRS and CDR2 YFSETQ. CDR3 nucleotide sequence: TGCGCCAGCAGCTTCCTAGCGGCTAGCACAGGTACGCAGTATTTT. This encodes CASSFLAASTGTQYF.

V usage is TRBV11-1 and J usage is TRBJ1-5; weak D call: TRBD1 (5 bases). With 5 bases removed from V and 3 bases from J, the gap between germline ends came to 8 bases. This CDR3 comprises 13 residues. Per the germline V gene, CDR1 is SGHAT and CDR2 is FQDESV (reference sequence). DNA of the CDR3: TGTGCCAGCAGCGGGGGTCACAATCAGCCCCAGCATTTT. Translated, it gives CASSGGHNQPQHF. Full variable domain (missing parts from reference TRBV11-1 and TRBJ1-5): EAEVAQSPRYKITEKSQAVAFWCDPISGHATLYWYRQILGQGPELLVQFQDESVVDDSQLPKDRFSAERLKGVDSTLKIQPAELGDSAMYLCASSGGHNQPQHFGDGTRLSIL.

The genes are TRBV6-1 and TRBJ1-1; possible D gene TRBD1, 5 bases. V lost 6 bases and J lost 8, with 10 bases in between. The CDR3 has 11 residues. CDR1 and CDR2 (germline): MNHNS, SASEGT. The DNA for the CDR3 is TGTGCCAGCAGGGGAGGGGCCGAAGCTTTCTTT. It encodes CASRGGAEAFF.

This rearrangement joins TRBV6-5 to TRBJ2-1; D is undetermined. The CDR3 length is 16 residues. CDR1 is MNHEY and CDR2 is SVGAGI in the germline V gene. Trimming removed 4 bases at V and 8 bases at J, with 21 bases between. The CDR3 nucleotides are TGTGCCAGCAGTTCCCCCACGCGATTAGGTGGGGATGAGCAGTTCTTC. This gives the protein CASSSPTRLGGDEQFF.

This clone was observed a handful of times. The gene calls are TRBV4-3 and TRBJ2-1; D is ambiguous. V lost 1 base and J lost 0, with 10 bases in between. This CDR3 contains 16 residues. Germline assignment: CDR1 LGHNA and CDR2 YSLEER. CDR3 DNA sequence: TGCGCCAGCAGCCAAGTGTTCACGAGCTCCTACAATGAGCAGTTCTTC. Translated: CASSQVFTSSYNEQFF.

This clone came up a few times. The CDR3 sequence is CASSPERLAGDEQYF. The DNA for the CDR3 is TGTGCCAGCAGCCCCGAACGACTAGCGGGGGACGAGCAGTACTTC. This chain connects TRBV7-9 to TRBJ2-7; 12 positions match TRBD2. The CDR3 is 15 amino acids. With 5 bases clipped from V and 5 bases from J, the junction kept 7 bases outside the gene matches. Germline V gives CDR1 SEHNR, CDR2 FQNEAQ (reference sequence).

The chain recombines TRBV4-1 with TRBJ2-3, with 8 nucleotides matching TRBD2. The CDR3 runs to 16 residues. V lost 3 bases and J lost 4; bases outside the gene matches: 9. The germline gives CDR1 MGHRA, CDR2 YSYEKL. The CDR3: CASSHRTSSVPDTQYF. In DNA, the CDR3 is TGCGCCAGCAGCCATCGGACTAGCAGCGTTCCAGATACGCAGTATTTT.

The gene calls are TRBV10-3 and TRBJ2-7; 8 nucleotides line up with TRBD2. V lost 9 bases and J lost 2; bases outside the gene matches: 9. This CDR3 spans 14 amino acids. Germline V gives CDR1 ENHRY, CDR2 SYGVKD. CDR3 loop: CAIRAGESPYEQYF. The DNA of the CDR3 is TGTGCCATTCGAGCGGGAGAGAGCCCCTACGAGCAGTACTTC.

This chain uses TRBV6-5 with TRBJ1-5; D not certain. Germline V gene lookup returns CDR1 MNHEY and CDR2 SVGAGI. Trimming cost V 8 bases and J 0 bases, with 8 bases left between them. The CDR3 is made up of 13 amino acids. CDR3 in amino acids: CASGPYSNQPQHF. For the CDR3, the DNA is TGTGCCAGCGGACCCTATAGCAATCAGCCCCAGCATTTT.

A few counts support this clone. V usage is TRBV6-4 and J usage is TRBJ2-2; tentatively, D is TRBD1 or TRBD2 (5 bases each). This CDR3 has 13 amino acids. Per the germline V gene, CDR1 is MRHNA and CDR2 is SNTAGT. V lost 2 bases and J 6 bases, leaving 7 bases between the germline ends. This chain's CDR3 is CASSDRDAGELFF. Here the CDR3 DNA reads TGTGCCAGCAGTGACCGGGACGCCGGGGAGCTGTTTTTT.